The clone carrying this T cell receptor beta chain was seen at least ten times. What it recognizes is unknown. At one boundary the junction diverges from the germline segment, which might be a read error. CDR3 length equals 16 residues. Per the germline V gene, CDR1 is DFQATT and CDR2 is SNEGSKA (reference sequence). The source of the sample is a study of metastatic and nonmetastatic thyroid tumors. Whole-study context: It was across blood and tumor or nodule tissue from malignant and benign thyroid patients that repertoires were compared.

Among the patients, none had received any treatment before thyroid surgery. Notes on the study in general: Compared with benign nodules, malignant thyroid tumors were reported to have significantly higher TCR beta diversity in both blood and tumor.

In the authors' workflow: The study built a papillary thyroid cancer distant-metastasis classifier from CDR3 differences across clinicopathological groups. TCRdb reprocessed the PCR reads via MiXCR. The authors' filters were not applied to this entry. This sample has roughly 83,000 clones, with approximately 15% found just once. This sequence originates from a female donor with papillary thyroid cancer or a benign thyroid nodule (not recorded which). Some clones in this sample may be carry-over from other donors' samples. The source material was blood. The chain has TRBV20-1 and TRBJ1-5; TRBD1 is a possible D gene (6 bases). CDR3 in DNA: TGCAGTGCAGGAGGGTCAAGGACAGATAGCAATCAGCCCCGGCATTTT. Translating it yields CSAGGSRTDSNQPRHF.